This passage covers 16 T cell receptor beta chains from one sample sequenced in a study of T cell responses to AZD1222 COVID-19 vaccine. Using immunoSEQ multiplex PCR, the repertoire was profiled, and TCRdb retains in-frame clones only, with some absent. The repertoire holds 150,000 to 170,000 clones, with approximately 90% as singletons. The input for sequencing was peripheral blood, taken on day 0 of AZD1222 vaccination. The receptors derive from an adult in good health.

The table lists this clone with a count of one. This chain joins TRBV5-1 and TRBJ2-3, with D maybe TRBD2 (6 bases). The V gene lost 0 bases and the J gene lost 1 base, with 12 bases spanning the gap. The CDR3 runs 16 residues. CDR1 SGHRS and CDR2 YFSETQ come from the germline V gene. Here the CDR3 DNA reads TGCGCCAGCAGCTTGGGGAGGGAGATCGGCACAGATACGCAGTATTTT. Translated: CASSLGREIGTDTQYF. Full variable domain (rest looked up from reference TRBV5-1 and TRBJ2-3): KAGVTQTPRYLIKTRGQQVTLSCSPISGHRSVSWYQQTPGQGLQFLFEYFSETQRNKGNFPGRFSGRQFSNSRSEMNVSTLELGDSALYLCASSLGREIGTDTQYFGPGTRLTVL.

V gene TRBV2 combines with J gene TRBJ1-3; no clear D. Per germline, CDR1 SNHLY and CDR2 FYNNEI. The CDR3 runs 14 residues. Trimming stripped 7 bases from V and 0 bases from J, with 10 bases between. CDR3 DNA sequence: TGTGCCAGCATAGGAGCCGGCTCTGGAAACACCATATATTTT. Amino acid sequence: CASIGAGSGNTIYF.

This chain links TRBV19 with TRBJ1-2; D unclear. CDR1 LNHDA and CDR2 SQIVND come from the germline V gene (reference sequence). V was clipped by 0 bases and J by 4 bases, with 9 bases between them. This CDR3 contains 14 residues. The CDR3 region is CASSIEPGFYGYTF. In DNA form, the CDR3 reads TGTGCCAGTAGTATAGAGCCCGGGTTCTATGGCTACACCTTC.

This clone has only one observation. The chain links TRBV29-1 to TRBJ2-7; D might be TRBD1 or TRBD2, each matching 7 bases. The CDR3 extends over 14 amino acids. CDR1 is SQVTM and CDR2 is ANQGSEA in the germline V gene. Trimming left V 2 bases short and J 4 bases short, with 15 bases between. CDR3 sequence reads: CSVESTGEGYEQYF. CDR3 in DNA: TGCAGCGTTGAAAGCACAGGGGAGGGTTACGAGCAGTACTTC.

CDR3 in DNA: TGTGCCAGTAGTCCGGGCGGGCATGGGGTGAACACTGAAGCTTTCTTT. The encoded protein is CASSPGGHGVNTEAFF. The chain recombines TRBV19 with TRBJ1-1; D gene ambiguous. Between the trimmed V and J ends, which lost 5 bases and 0 bases, there was a span of 16 bases. The germline V gene encodes CDR1 LNHDA and CDR2 SQIVND (reference sequence). This CDR3 has 16 residues. Together with reference TRBV19 and TRBJ1-1, the CDR3 gives the full variable domain: DGGITQSPKYLFRKEGQNVTLSCEQNLNHDAMYWYRQDPGQGLRLIYYSQIVNDFQKGDIAEGYSVSREKKESFPLTVTSAQKNPTAFYLCASSPGGHGVNTEAFFGQGTRLTVV.

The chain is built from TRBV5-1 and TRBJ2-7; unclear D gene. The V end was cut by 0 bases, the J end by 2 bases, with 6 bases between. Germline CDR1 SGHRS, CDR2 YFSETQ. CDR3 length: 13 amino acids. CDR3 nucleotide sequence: TGCGCCAGCAGCTTGGACGGAACCTACGAGCAGTACTTC. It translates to CASSLDGTYEQYF.

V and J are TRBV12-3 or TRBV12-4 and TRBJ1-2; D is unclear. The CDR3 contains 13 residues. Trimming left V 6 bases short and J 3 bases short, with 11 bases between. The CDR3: CASRRTVHYGYTF. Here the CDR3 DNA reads TGTGCCAGCAGAAGGACGGTCCACTATGGCTACACCTTC.

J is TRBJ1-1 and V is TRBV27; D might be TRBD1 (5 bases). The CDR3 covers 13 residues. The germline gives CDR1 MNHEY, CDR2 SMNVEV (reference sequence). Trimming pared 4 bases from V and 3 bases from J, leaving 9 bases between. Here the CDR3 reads CASSWGGYTEAFF. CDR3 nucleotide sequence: TGTGCCAGCAGTTGGGGGGGATACACTGAAGCTTTCTTT.

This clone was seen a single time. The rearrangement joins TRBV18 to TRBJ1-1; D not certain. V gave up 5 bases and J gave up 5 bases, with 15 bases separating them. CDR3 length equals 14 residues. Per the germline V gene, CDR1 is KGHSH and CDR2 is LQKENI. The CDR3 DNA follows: TGTGCCAGCTCAGCCAGTGGGATTATGACTGAAGCTTTCTTT. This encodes CASSASGIMTEAFF. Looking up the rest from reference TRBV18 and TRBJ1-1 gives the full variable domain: NAGVMQNPRHLVRRRGQEARLRCSPMKGHSHVYWYRQLPEEGLKFMVYLQKENIIDESGMPKERFSAEFPKEGPSILRIQQVVRGDSAAYFCASSASGIMTEAFFGQGTRLTVV.

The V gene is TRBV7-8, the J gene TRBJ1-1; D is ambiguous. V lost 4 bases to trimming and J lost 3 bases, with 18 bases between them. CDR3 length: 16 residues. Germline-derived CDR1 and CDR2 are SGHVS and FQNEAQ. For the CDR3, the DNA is TGTGCCAGCAGCTCTCCCGGGCCGCTGGGGTACACTGAAGCTTTCTTT. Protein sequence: CASSSPGPLGYTEAFF.

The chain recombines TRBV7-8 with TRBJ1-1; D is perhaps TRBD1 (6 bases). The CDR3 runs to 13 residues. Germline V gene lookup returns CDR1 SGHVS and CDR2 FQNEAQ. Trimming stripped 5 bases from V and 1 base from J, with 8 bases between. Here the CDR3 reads CASSMDRNTEAFF. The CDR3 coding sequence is TGTGCCAGCAGCATGGACAGGAACACTGAAGCTTTCTTT.

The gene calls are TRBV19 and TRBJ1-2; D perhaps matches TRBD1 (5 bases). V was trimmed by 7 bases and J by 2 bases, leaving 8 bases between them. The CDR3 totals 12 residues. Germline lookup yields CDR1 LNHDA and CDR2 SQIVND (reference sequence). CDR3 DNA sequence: TGTGCCAGTAAGGAGGGGAACTATGGCTACACCTTC. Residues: CASKEGNYGYTF.

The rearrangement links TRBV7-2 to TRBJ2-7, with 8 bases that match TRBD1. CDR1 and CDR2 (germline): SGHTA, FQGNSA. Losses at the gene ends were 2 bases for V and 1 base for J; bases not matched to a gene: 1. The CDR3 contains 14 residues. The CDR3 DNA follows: TGTGCCAGCAGCTTATACAGGGGGTCCTACGAGCAGTACTTC. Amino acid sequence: CASSLYRGSYEQYF.

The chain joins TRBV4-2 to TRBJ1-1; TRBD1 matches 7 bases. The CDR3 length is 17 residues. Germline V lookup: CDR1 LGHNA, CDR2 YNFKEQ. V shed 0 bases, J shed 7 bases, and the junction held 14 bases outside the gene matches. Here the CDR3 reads CASSQEGWAGGESEAFF. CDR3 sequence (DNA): TGTGCCAGCAGCCAAGAAGGTTGGGCAGGGGGAGAGAGTGAAGCTTTCTTT.

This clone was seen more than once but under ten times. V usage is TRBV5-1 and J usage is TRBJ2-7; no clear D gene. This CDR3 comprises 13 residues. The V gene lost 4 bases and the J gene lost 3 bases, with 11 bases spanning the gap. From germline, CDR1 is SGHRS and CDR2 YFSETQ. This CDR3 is CASSLDTIYEQYF. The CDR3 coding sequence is TGCGCCAGCAGCCTTGACACTATCTACGAGCAGTACTTC.

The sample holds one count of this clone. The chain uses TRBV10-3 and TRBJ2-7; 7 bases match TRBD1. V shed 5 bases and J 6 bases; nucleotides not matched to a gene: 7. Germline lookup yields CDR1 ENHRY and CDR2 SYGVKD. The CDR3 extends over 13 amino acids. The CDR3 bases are TGTGCCATCAGTTCTACAGGGGTAGGCGAGCAGTACTTC. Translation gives CAISSTGVGEQYF.